The present entry profiles one T cell receptor beta chain with its context. The antigen is not known. Here immunoSEQ multiplex PCR was the method, and the copy in TCRdb shows in-frame clones only, minus some. The sample lists about 110,000 clones; less than 95% were seen once. This entry is derived from a study of T cell responses to AZD1222 COVID-19 vaccine. Per the germline V gene, CDR1 is MDHEN and CDR2 is SYDVKM. CDR3 length: 14 amino acids. Trimming removed 6 bases from V and 5 bases from J; junction bases left unmatched: 6. The study's findings and limits: Clonal diversity was possibly underestimated, and the donors were mostly white British, with more females. Among those given AZD1222, only 6 or 7 were seropositive at baseline. Sampled repertoires all dated from after the peak T cell response.

The V and J genes are TRBV28 and TRBJ1-5; 8 positions match TRBD1. The TCR was taken from an adult in good health. Sequencing used peripheral blood, obtained on day 0 of AZD1222 vaccination. This chain's CDR3 is CASRSDRDYQPQHF. The CDR3 region has the DNA TGTGCCAGCAGATCGGACAGGGACTATCAGCCCCAGCATTTT. Complete variable domain (other parts from reference TRBV28 and TRBJ1-5): DVKVTQSSRYLVKRTGEKVFLECVQDMDHENMFWYRQDPGLGLRLIYFSYDVKMKEKGDIPEGYSVSREKKERFSLILESASTNQTSMYLCASRSDRDYQPQHFGDGTRLSIL.